The 30 T cell receptor beta chains reported below all come from one sample, sequenced in a study of blood T cell repertoires in COVID-19 (dated by TCRdb to between 2020 and 2021). Library preparation was by the immunoSEQ multiplex PCR assay. What TCRdb holds here is the immuneACCESS table cut down to in-frame rearrangements. Part of the clones is not present; checked against another copy, under half of the missing clones reflect an unresolved V gene, and the others are unexplained. A total of fewer than 200,000 clones appear in this sample, about 80% of them only once. Less than 30% of the sample is held by the ten biggest clonotypes. The sample comprised peripheral blood. Receptors were obtained from a woman in her 70s with acute or convalescent COVID-19.

This CDR3 is CASSQEKGQGLQPQHF. Written as DNA, the CDR3 is TGTGCCAGCAGCCAAGAGAAGGGACAGGGTTTGCAGCCCCAGCATTTT. The chain links TRBV3-1 (or the pseudogene TRBV3-2) to TRBJ1-5, with 9 nucleotides matching TRBD1. CDR1 is LGHDT, CDR2 YNNKEL, per germline (reference sequence). There are 16 residues in the CDR3. J gave up 7 bases and V 0 bases, and 7 bases lay outside the gene matches.

The chain links TRBV5-1 to TRBJ1-4; a weak D match, TRBD1 (6 bases). The length of the CDR3 is 17 residues. Trimming pared 0 bases from V and 4 bases from J, leaving 16 bases between. CDR1 and CDR2 from the germline V gene are SGHRS and YFSETQ. For the CDR3, the DNA is TGCGCCAGCAGCTTGGCAAGGCGGACAGACTTTAATGAAAAACTGTTTTTT. It translates to CASSLARRTDFNEKLFF.

The chain couples TRBV5-1 to TRBJ2-1; 7 bases line up with TRBD2. V lost 3 bases and J lost 9; bases outside the gene matches: 15. Germline lookup yields CDR1 SGHRS and CDR2 YFSETQ. This CDR3 has 16 residues. The CDR3: CASSWAGRELHTEQFF. As DNA, the CDR3 is TGCGCCAGCAGCTGGGCTGGGCGGGAGCTTCACACTGAGCAGTTCTTC.

This rearrangement joins TRBV4-2 to TRBJ2-5, with TRBD2 matching over 10 bases. The V and J ends lost 8 bases and 0 bases, in that order; junction bases with no gene match: 12. CDR1 and CDR2 (germline): LGHNA, YNFKEQ. The length of the CDR3 is 17 residues. The CDR3 reads CASQRTSGSGYQETQYF. The CDR3 bases are TGTGCCAGCCAAAGGACTAGCGGAAGCGGGTACCAAGAGACCCAGTACTTC.

This rearrangement joins TRBV6-6 to TRBJ2-1; TRBD2 agrees at 8 bases. CDR3 size: 16 residues. Trimming took 5 bases from V and 2 from J; bases not matched to a gene: 8. Germline V gene data show CDR1 as MNHNY and CDR2 as SVGAGI (reference sequence). The CDR3 sequence: CASSGTTSETYNEQFF. The CDR3 bases are TGTGCCAGCAGTGGAACGACTAGCGAGACCTACAATGAGCAGTTCTTC.

The CDR3 here is CASRPVGSSYEQYF. As DNA, the CDR3 is TGTGCCAGCAGACCGGTTGGGAGCTCCTACGAGCAGTACTTC. This chain links TRBV6-5 with TRBJ2-7, with D tentatively TRBD2 (5 bases). Germline V gene lookup returns CDR1 MNHEY and CDR2 SVGAGI. V was trimmed by 6 bases and J by 0 bases, leaving 12 bases between them. The CDR3 has 14 residues.

The chain recombines TRBV19 with TRBJ2-7; a possible D gene is TRBD1 (5 bases). The germline CDR1 and CDR2 sequences are LNHDA and SQIVND (reference sequence). The CDR3 totals 13 residues. Trimming cost V 7 bases and J 2 bases, with 12 bases left between them. The DNA of the CDR3 is TGTGCCAGTAAGGGTGACAGTCCCTACGAGCAGTACTTC. Translation: CASKGDSPYEQYF.

This chain joins TRBV7-3 and TRBJ2-3, with 14 nucleotides matching TRBD2. The trim removed 4 bases at V and 5 bases at J, leaving 5 bases unmatched. CDR1 is SGHTA, CDR2 FQGTGA, per germline. This CDR3 region has 16 residues. CDR3 sequence reads: CASSSRLAGGIDTQYF. The CDR3 DNA follows: TGTGCCAGCAGCTCACGACTAGCGGGAGGGATAGATACGCAGTATTTT. Together with reference TRBV7-3 and TRBJ2-3, the CDR3 gives the full variable domain: GAGVSQTPSNKVTEKGKYVELRCDPISGHTALYWYRQSLGQGPEFLIYFQGTGAADDSGLPNDRFFAVRPEGSVSTLKIQRTERGDSAVYLCASSSRLAGGIDTQYFGPGTRLTVL.

This clone was observed a single time. The V and J genes are TRBV6-5 and TRBJ1-2; a possible D gene is TRBD1 (5 bases). Germline lookup yields CDR1 MNHEY and CDR2 SVGAGI. V was trimmed by 0 bases and J by 2 bases, leaving 13 bases between them. CDR3 size: 16 residues. The chain's CDR3 is CASSYSPGVSNYGYTF. DNA for the CDR3: TGTGCCAGCAGTTACTCCCCGGGGGTTTCCAACTATGGCTACACCTTC.

The CDR3 coding sequence is TGTGCCAGCAGCTTAGGTCCGGATTCACCCCTCCACTTT. It encodes CASSLGPDSPLHF. This rearrangement joins TRBV7-9 to TRBJ1-6, with D unclear. V lost 1 base to trimming and J lost 8 bases, with 6 bases between them. CDR1 SEHNR and CDR2 FQNEAQ come from the germline V gene (reference sequence). The CDR3 is 13 residues long.

The rearrangement links TRBV28 to TRBJ2-1; 8 bases fit TRBD2. V trimming: 2 bases; J trimming: 6 bases; junction bases outside the gene matches: 12. The CDR3 is 17 amino acids. Per the germline V gene, CDR1 is MDHEN and CDR2 is SYDVKM. The chain's CDR3 is CASSLTAGTRFGNEQFF. The CDR3, as DNA: TGTGCCAGCAGTTTAACCGCCGGGACTAGATTTGGCAATGAGCAGTTCTTC. The whole variable domain, remainder taken from reference TRBV28 and TRBJ2-1, is DVKVTQSSRYLVKRTGEKVFLECVQDMDHENMFWYRQDPGLGLRLIYFSYDVKMKEKGDIPEGYSVSREKKERFSLILESASTNQTSMYLCASSLTAGTRFGNEQFFGPGTRLTVL.

This chain joins TRBV29-1 and TRBJ2-7; TRBD2 aligns across 10 bases. Germline-derived CDR1 and CDR2 are SQVTM and ANQGSEA. Losses at the gene ends were 6 bases for V and 9 bases for J; bases not matched to a gene: 14. The CDR3 spans 14 residues. This CDR3 reads CSVSPSGSPRGQYF. The CDR3 DNA reads as TGCAGCGTGTCCCCTAGCGGGAGTCCCCGGGGGCAGTACTTC.

This clone was found once. The V and J genes are TRBV19 and TRBJ1-6; TRBD1 might be the D (5 bases). Germline-derived CDR1 and CDR2 are LNHDA and SQIVND (reference sequence). The ends were cut back, 5 bases at V and 7 bases at J, with 21 bases in the middle. The CDR3 is 17 amino acids. The CDR3 protein is CASSGAYREGPNSPLHF. CDR3 coding DNA: TGTGCCAGTAGTGGGGCCTACCGGGAGGGTCCGAATTCACCCCTCCACTTT.

The chain is built from TRBV6-5 and TRBJ1-4; 8 positions agree with TRBD1. Trimming removed 4 bases from V and 0 bases from J; junction bases left unmatched: 4. Germline V gene lookup returns CDR1 MNHEY and CDR2 SVGAGI. The CDR3 sequence is 16 residues long. CDR3 DNA: TGTGCCAGCAGTTGGACAGGGACTGCAACTAATGAAAAACTGTTTTTT. Encoded protein: CASSWTGTATNEKLFF.

This clone was picked up a small number of times. This rearrangement joins TRBV27 to TRBJ2-5; D is unresolved. V was trimmed by 5 bases and J by 0 bases, leaving 7 bases between them. Germline loops: CDR1 MNHEY, CDR2 SMNVEV (reference sequence). This CDR3 comprises 13 residues. DNA for the CDR3: TGTGCCAGCAGTACGACATACCAAGAGACCCAGTACTTC. Translated: CASSTTYQETQYF.

This clone came up a few times. The chain recombines TRBV7-8 with TRBJ2-7; TRBD1 is a possible D gene (6 bases). The CDR3 is 16 amino acids. Between the trimmed V and J ends, which lost 4 bases and 5 bases, there was a span of 21 bases. The germline V gene has CDR1 SGHVS and CDR2 FQNEAQ. CDR3 sequence reads: CASSSRGRPTGDEQYF. In DNA, the CDR3 is TGTGCCAGCAGCTCCAGGGGTCGTCCGACAGGTGACGAGCAGTACTTC.

This clone was picked up a small number of times. The V and J genes are TRBV24-1 and TRBJ1-5; D gene unclear. Germline V gives CDR1 KGHDR, CDR2 SFDVKD. The CDR3 contains 13 residues. Trimming removed 5 bases at V and 2 bases at J, with 6 bases between. CDR3 sequence reads: CATSAQGNQPQHF. CDR3 nucleotides: TGTGCCACCAGTGCCCAGGGCAATCAGCCCCAGCATTTT.

The CDR3 region has the DNA TGTGCCAGCAGCCCAGATATAGTCCGGGGGTACTATGGCTACACCTTC. Amino acid sequence: CASSPDIVRGYYGYTF. The rearrangement joins TRBV7-2 to TRBJ1-2; D might be TRBD1 (5 bases). V was shortened by 5 bases and J by 3 bases, with 19 bases between the two germline ends. Germline values: CDR1 SGHTA, CDR2 FQGNSA. The CDR3 totals 16 residues.

V and J are TRBV7-9 and TRBJ2-7; a weak D match, TRBD1 (6 bases). V lost 3 bases, J lost 2 bases, and 14 bases lay in between. Per the germline V gene, CDR1 is SEHNR and CDR2 is FQNEAQ (reference sequence). This CDR3 comprises 15 residues. CDR3 DNA: TGTGCCAGCAGCTTCGACAGGCCACCTACCTACGAGCAGTACTTC. The encoded protein is CASSFDRPPTYEQYF.

In its sample, this clone was seen once. The chain has TRBV29-1 and TRBJ2-7; D may be TRBD2 (6 bases). The CDR3 consists of 16 residues. Looked up from germline, CDR1 is SQVTM and CDR2 is ANQGSEA. The V end lost 6 bases, the J end lost 1 base, and 22 bases lay between the germline ends. The CDR3: CSVKSGLTGASYEQYF. As DNA, the CDR3 is TGCAGCGTCAAATCGGGACTTACTGGGGCTTCCTACGAGCAGTACTTC.

The V call is TRBV24-1, the J call TRBJ2-1; maybe TRBD2 (5 bases). Looked up from germline, CDR1 is KGHDR and CDR2 is SFDVKD. With 4 bases removed from V and 7 bases from J, the gap between germline ends came to 13 bases. The CDR3 covers 14 residues. Written as DNA, the CDR3 is TGTGCCACCAGTGAGGGATTTGGGAGAAATGAGCAGTTCTTC. Protein: CATSEGFGRNEQFF.

The gene calls are TRBV2 and TRBJ1-3; D uncertain. This CDR3 comprises 12 residues. Germline assignment: CDR1 SNHLY and CDR2 FYNNEI. With 8 bases removed from V and 3 bases from J, the gap between germline ends came to 8 bases. The CDR3 nucleotides are TGTGCCAGCTCGCGGGGTGGAAACACCATATATTTT. This encodes CASSRGGNTIYF. The entire variable domain, with the rest obtained from reference TRBV2 and TRBJ1-3, is as follows: EPEVTQTPSHQVTQMGQEVILRCVPISNHLYFYWYRQILGQKVEFLVSFYNNEISEKSEIFDDQFSVERPDGSNFTLKIRSTKLEDSAMYFCASSRGGNTIYFGEGSWLTVV.

Concerning this clone itself: The sample carries other DNA sequences with the same CDR3. This chain links TRBV3-1 (or the pseudogene TRBV3-2) with TRBJ2-1, with unresolved D. Between the trimmed V and J ends, which lost 0 bases and 1 base, there was a span of 10 bases. The CDR3 loop spans 16 amino acids. CDR1 and CDR2 (germline): LGHDT, YNNKEL (reference sequence). The CDR3 here is CASSQDRGSSYNEQFF. CDR3 DNA sequence: TGTGCCAGCAGCCAAGACCGAGGAAGTTCCTACAATGAGCAGTTCTTC.

This clone was recorded a few times. The chain recombines TRBV5-6 with TRBJ2-7; 9 nucleotides align to TRBD1. There are 14 residues in the CDR3. CDR1 and CDR2 from the germline V gene are SGHDT and YYEEEE. J was trimmed by 6 bases and V by 4 bases; bases with no gene match: 8. This CDR3 reads CASSPGTGRFEQYF. The CDR3 nucleotides read TGTGCCAGCAGCCCCGGGACAGGGAGATTCGAGCAGTACTTC. The full variable domain, its missing parts supplied by reference TRBV5-6 and TRBJ2-7, is DAGVTQSPTHLIKTRGQQVTLRCSPKSGHDTVSWYQQALGQGPQFIFQYYEEEERQRGNFPDRFSGHQFPNYSSELNVNALLLGDSALYLCASSPGTGRFEQYFGPGTRLTVT.

The chain has TRBV5-1 and TRBJ1-1; D gene uncertain. The CDR3 loop spans 17 amino acids. The V end lost 4 bases, the J end lost 0 bases, and 19 bases lay between the germline ends. Germline loops: CDR1 SGHRS, CDR2 YFSETQ. The CDR3 is CASSRGQATTMNTEAFF. In nucleotides, the CDR3 is TGCGCCAGCAGCCGTGGTCAGGCTACAACAATGAACACTGAAGCTTTCTTT.

This chain joins TRBV11-2 and TRBJ2-3, with TRBD1 matching over 9 bases. The germline V gene encodes CDR1 SGHAT and CDR2 FQNNGV. V lost 1 base and J lost 4; bases outside the gene matches: 0. This CDR3 region has 14 residues. CDR3 sequence: CASSLGTGADTQYF. The CDR3 nucleotides read TGTGCCAGCAGCTTAGGGACAGGGGCAGATACGCAGTATTTT.

This clone was picked up a small number of times. J is TRBJ1-2 and V is TRBV5-6; D is unresolved. The CDR3 is made up of 14 amino acids. V gave up 4 bases and J gave up 4 bases, with 14 bases separating them. Germline V gene lookup returns CDR1 SGHDT and CDR2 YYEEEE. CDR3 nucleotides: TGTGCCAGCAGCACCTTGAGGGAACTCTATGGCTACACCTTC. Amino acids: CASSTLRELYGYTF.

This clone was counted between two and nine times. J is TRBJ1-3 and V is TRBV9; perhaps TRBD1 as D (5 bases). The CDR3 is made up of 15 amino acids. Germline V lookup: CDR1 SGDLS, CDR2 YYNGEE. Deletions cut 4 bases from V and 2 bases from J, with 13 bases between. The CDR3 reads CASSPRQSAGNTIYF. The CDR3 DNA reads as TGTGCCAGCAGCCCGCGACAGAGTGCTGGAAACACCATATATTTT. The full variable domain, with the rest looked up from reference TRBV9 and TRBJ1-3, is DSGVTQTPKHLITATGQRVTLRCSPRSGDLSVYWYQQSLDQGLQFLIQYYNGEERAKGNILERFSAQQFPDLHSELNLSSLELGDSALYFCASSPRQSAGNTIYFGEGSWLTVV.

This clone was detected once. The genes are TRBV6-1 and TRBJ2-3, with 7 bases fitting TRBD1. This CDR3 is 18 amino acids long. Per germline, CDR1 MNHNS and CDR2 SASEGT. V dropped 4 bases and J dropped 0; count of bases not matched to a gene: 13. The CDR3 is CASSARTGNPTSTDTQYF. In DNA, the CDR3 is TGTGCCAGCAGTGCCCGGACAGGAAACCCCACTAGCACAGATACGCAGTATTTT.

The CDR3 is CASRTSYEQYF. CDR3 sequence (DNA): TGTGCCAGCAGGACTTCCTACGAGCAGTACTTC. This chain connects TRBV6-6 to TRBJ2-7; D gene ambiguous. With 6 bases removed from V and 1 base from J, the gap between germline ends came to 4 bases. The CDR3 spans 11 residues. In germline, CDR1 is MNHNY, CDR2 SVGAGI (reference sequence).